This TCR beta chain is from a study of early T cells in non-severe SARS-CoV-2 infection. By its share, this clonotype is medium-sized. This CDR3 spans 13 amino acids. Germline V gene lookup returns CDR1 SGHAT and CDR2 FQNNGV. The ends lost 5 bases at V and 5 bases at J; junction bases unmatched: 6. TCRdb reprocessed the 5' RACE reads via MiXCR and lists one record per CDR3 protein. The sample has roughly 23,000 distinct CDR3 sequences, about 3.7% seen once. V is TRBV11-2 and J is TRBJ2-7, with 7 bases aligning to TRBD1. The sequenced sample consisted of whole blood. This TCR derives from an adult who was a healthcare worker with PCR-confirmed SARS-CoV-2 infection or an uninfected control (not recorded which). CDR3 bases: TGTGCCAGCAGCCTTAAGGACAGGCACGAGCAGTACTTC. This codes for CASSLKDRHEQYF. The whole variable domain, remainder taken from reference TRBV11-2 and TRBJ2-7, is EAGVAQSPRYKIIEKRQSVAFWCNPISGHATLYWYQQILGQGPKLLIQFQNNGVVDDSQLPKDRFSAERLKGVDSTLKIQPAKLEDSAVYLCASSLKDRHEQYFGPGTRLTVT.